The T cell receptor (beta chain) under discussion was sequenced for a study of CXCR3-negative and CXCR3-positive naive CD8 T cells. Overall study findings and caveats: TRBV-TRBJ usage was alike in naive CXCR3-negative and CXCR3-positive cells but differed in memory cells. Naive subsets did not differ in surface CD5, and the authors estimated TCR strength using properties of the TRB CDR3. Fresh PBMCs served for most assays, and CXCR3 expression fell partially after cryopreservation. Naive subsets were similarly diverse, while memory CD8+ repertoires were much less diverse.

It was by 5' RACE with UMI labels that the TRB cDNA libraries were prepared. TCRdb reprocessed the 5' RACE reads, with one entry per CDR3 protein and no DNA. The table lists tens of thousands of distinct CDR3 sequences. The V gene's germline CDR1 is SEHNR and CDR2 FQNEAQ (reference sequence). This CDR3 region has 13 residues. As concerns this clonotype: Antigen: not known.

This TCR was sampled from a human donor in good health. Some clones in this sample may be carry-over from other donors' samples. The sample comprised memory CD8+ T cells from blood. This rearrangement joins TRBV7-9 to TRBJ1-2. The CDR3 here is CASSFEGGDGYTF.